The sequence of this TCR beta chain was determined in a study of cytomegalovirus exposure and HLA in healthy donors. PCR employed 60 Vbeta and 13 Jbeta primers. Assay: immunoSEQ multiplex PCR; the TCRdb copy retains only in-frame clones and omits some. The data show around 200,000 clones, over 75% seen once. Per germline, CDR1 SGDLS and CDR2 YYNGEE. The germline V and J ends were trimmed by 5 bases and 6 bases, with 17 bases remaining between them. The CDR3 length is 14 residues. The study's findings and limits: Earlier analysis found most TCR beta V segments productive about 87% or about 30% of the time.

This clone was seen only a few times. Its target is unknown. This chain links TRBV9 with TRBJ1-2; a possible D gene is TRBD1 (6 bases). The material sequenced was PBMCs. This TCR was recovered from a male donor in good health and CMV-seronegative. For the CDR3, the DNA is TGTGCCAGCAGAGCGTTGGGGGGGCGGGATGGCTACACCTTC. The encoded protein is CASRALGGRDGYTF.